Listed below are T cell receptor beta chains from one sample, sequenced in a study of blood T cell repertoires in COVID-19. The data were produced by immunoSEQ multiplex PCR, yet TCRdb's version contains in-frame clones alone and is incomplete. The sample yields about 73,000 clones, 80% to 90% seen once. The sequenced material came from peripheral blood. The source of these receptors is an elderly man with acute or convalescent COVID-19. CDR3s include the opening cysteine and the closing phenylalanine or tryptophan.

v_gene,len,j_gene,CDR3aa
TRBV2,14,TRBJ1-2,CASSEGGGLYGYTF
TRBV6-2/TRBV6-3,18,TRBJ2-6,CASSYIAGVPSGANVLTF
TRBV19,14,TRBJ1-6,CASSIAAGDSPLHF
TRBV30,13,TRBJ1-5,CAWSEGADQPQHF
TRBV5-1,14,TRBJ1-1,CASSRDSLNTEAFF
TRBV27,15,TRBJ1-5,CASSLLGARNQPQHF
TRBV18,14,TRBJ2-3,CASSPTGQQDTQYF
TRBV6-5,15,TRBJ1-1,CASNGSGQGNTEAFF
TRBV28,14,TRBJ1-2,CASSPGGTNYGYTF
TRBV7-6,13,TRBJ2-1,CASSFLTSGEQFF
TRBV12-3/TRBV12-4,12,TRBJ1-2,CASSLVSYGYTF
TRBV27,15,TRBJ1-4,CASSPAGQGGEKLFF
TRBV30,18,TRBJ1-3,CAWDEGQALDDSGNTIYF
TRBV9,17,TRBJ1-3,CASSVESLRYSGNTIYF
TRBV10-1,14,TRBJ1-3,CASKEQSSGNTIYF
TRBV2,16,TRBJ2-2,CASSVSSGGHTGELFF